The present T cell receptor beta chain was sequenced within a study of T cells in narcolepsy. Study results and caveats: Some memory CD4+ repertoires had no autoreactive clone sequences.

Assay used: immunoSEQ multiplex PCR; TCRdb lists only in-frame clones, some missing. The data hold over 30,000 clones, with 70% to 90% observed a single time. Germline V gene data show CDR1 as SEHNR and CDR2 as FQNEAQ (reference sequence). Trimming cost V 5 bases and J 5 bases, with 25 bases left between them. CDR3 length: 19 residues. This clone appeared a few times. Its antigen remains unknown. The genes are TRBV7-9 and TRBJ2-6; D unclear. Sequenced: CD45RA- memory CD4+ T cells from PBMCs. This TCR was recovered from a human donor with narcolepsy. The chain's CDR3 is CASSMCSYHDKSRANVLTF. The CDR3 DNA follows: TGTGCCAGCAGCATGTGCTCATACCATGACAAAAGTCGGGCCAACGTCCTGACTTTC.